The T cell receptor (beta chain) under discussion was sequenced for a study of T-cell memory formation after mild COVID-19. Study-level results: Contracting clones localized mainly to CM and EM when CD4+ and mainly to EMRA when CD8+.

V lost 5 bases and J lost 5; bases outside the gene matches: 15. The CDR3 contains 18 residues. As to this clonotype: Its antigen is unidentified.

TCRdb reprocessed the 5' RACE reads with MiXCR, giving one entry per CDR3 protein. The sample gives about 260,000 distinct CDR3 sequences, 15% to 20% of which show up once; 22% is in the top ten. The sequence was obtained from a man aged 18 to 29 who had mild COVID-19 (a few samples of this study predate the infection). Cell type and time point are not known. The gene calls are TRBV12-3 or TRBV12-4 and TRBJ1-1; TRBD1 matches at 12 bases. Sample: PBMCs or a T cell subset sorted from them (not recorded which). The CDR3: CASSPLPTGQGAKTEAFF. CDR3 in DNA: TGTGCCAGCAGTCCACTCCCGACGGGACAGGGGGCAAAGACTGAAGCTTTCTTT.